This TCR beta chain was sequenced during a study of cytomegalovirus exposure and HLA in healthy donors. As regards this clone: The junction departs from the called germline gene at one end, perhaps through a read error.

Amplification used 60 Vbeta primers and 13 Jbeta primers. The method was immunoSEQ multiplex PCR; TCRdb's version includes in-frame clones alone and lacks a portion of them. Here the sample spans 150,000 or so clones, around 80% being singletons. The germline CDR1 and CDR2 sequences are SEHNR and FQNEAQ (reference sequence). The CDR3 has 14 amino acids. The V gene is TRBV7-9, the J gene TRBJ1-1; weak D call: TRBD1 (6 bases). Sequencing input: PBMCs. The TCR was taken from a woman aged 50 to 65 in good health and CMV-seropositive. The CDR3 region is CTSTLPQGNTEAFF. CDR3 nucleotides: TGTACCAGCACGCTACCACAGGGGAACACTGAAGCTTTCTTT.